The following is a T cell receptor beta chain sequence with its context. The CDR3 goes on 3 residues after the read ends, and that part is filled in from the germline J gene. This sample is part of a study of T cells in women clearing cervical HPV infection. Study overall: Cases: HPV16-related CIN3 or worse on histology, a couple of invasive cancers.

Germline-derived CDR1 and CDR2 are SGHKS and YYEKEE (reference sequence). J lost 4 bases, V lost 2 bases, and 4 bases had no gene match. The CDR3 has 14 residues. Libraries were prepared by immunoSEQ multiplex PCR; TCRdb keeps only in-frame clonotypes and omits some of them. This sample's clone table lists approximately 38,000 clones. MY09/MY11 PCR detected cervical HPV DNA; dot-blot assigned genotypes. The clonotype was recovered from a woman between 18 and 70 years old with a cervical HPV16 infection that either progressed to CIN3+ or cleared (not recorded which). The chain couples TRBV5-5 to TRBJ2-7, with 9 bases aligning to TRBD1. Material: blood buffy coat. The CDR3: CASSFPGTGYEQYF. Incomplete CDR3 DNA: TGTGCCAGCAGCTTTCCCGGGACAGGGTACGAG.